This TCR beta chain originates from a study of T cells in localized non-small cell lung cancer. This CDR3 has 14 residues. Trimming took 5 bases from V and 0 from J, leaving 8 bases between them. CDR1 and CDR2 from the germline V gene are MNHGY and SAAAGT. The sample holds a few counts of this clone. Its antigen is unidentified. This table comes from immunoSEQ multiplex PCR, and its TCRdb copy is limited to in-frame clones, with some not included. The sample holds about 5,100 clones, more than 40% seen once. Study results and limitations: A median approximately 57 of the top 100 tumor clones appeared in adjacent lung.

This chain connects TRBV6-8 to TRBJ1-3; D unresolved. The material was lung tumor tissue, obtained before any cancer treatment. This clonotype originated in a man aged 35 to 69 with stage I lung adenocarcinoma. This CDR3 is CASSDTFSGNTIYF. The CDR3 DNA reads as TGTGCCAGCAGTGATACGTTCTCTGGAAACACCATATATTTT.